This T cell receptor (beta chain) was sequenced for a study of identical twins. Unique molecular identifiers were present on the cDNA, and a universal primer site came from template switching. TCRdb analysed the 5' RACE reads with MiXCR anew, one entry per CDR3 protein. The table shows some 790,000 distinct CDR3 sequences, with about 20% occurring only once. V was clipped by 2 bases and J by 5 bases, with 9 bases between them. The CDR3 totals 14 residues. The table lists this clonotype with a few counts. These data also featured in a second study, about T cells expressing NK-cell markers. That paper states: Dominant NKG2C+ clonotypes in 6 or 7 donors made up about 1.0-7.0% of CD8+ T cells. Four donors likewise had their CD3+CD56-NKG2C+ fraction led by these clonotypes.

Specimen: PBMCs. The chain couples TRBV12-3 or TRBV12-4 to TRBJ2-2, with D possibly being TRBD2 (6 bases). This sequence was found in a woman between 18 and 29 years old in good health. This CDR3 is CASSLLEGTGELFF. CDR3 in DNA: TGTGCCAGCAGTTTATTGGAGGGTACCGGGGAGCTGTTTTTT.